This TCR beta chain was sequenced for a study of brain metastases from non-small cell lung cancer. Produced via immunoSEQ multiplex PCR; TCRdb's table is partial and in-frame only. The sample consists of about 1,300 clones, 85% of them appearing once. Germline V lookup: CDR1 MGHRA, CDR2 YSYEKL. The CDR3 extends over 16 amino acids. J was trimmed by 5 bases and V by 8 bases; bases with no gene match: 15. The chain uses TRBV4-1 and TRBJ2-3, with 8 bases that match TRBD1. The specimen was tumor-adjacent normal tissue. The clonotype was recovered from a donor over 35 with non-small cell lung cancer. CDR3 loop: CASGTRTGPTEDTQYF. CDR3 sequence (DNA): TGCGCCAGCGGTACTAGGACAGGGCCTACCGAAGATACGCAGTATTTT.